This T cell receptor (beta chain) is drawn from a study of T cells in Graves' hyperthyroidism and ophthalmopathy. Study-wide points: Model predictions of ophthalmopathy came a median about 6.3 months before onset. Blood held most thyroid clonotypes expanded above 0.001 frequency. From stable hyperthyroidism, ophthalmopathy was set apart by a 13 V-J model.

Clinicians diagnosed patients from clinical symptoms, serum thyroxine and TRAb, thyroid ultrasound and orbital computed tomography. Regarding this clonotype: The antigen remains unidentified.

Amplified TCR beta CDR3 regions came from RNA transcripts. The HTBI primer set served for first-round RT-PCR of the TCR CDR3. TCRdb re-called the multiplex PCR reads through MiXCR, storing one row per CDR3 protein. The sample has 500,000 to 650,000 distinct CDR3 sequences, over 45% seen once. Trimming removed 10 bases from V and 1 base from J; junction bases left unmatched: 15. The CDR3 consists of 16 residues. The V gene's germline CDR1 is ENHRY and CDR2 SYGVKD. This TCR was sampled from an adult woman with Graves' disease, either hyperthyroidism or ophthalmopathy (not recorded which). V gene TRBV10-3 combines with J gene TRBJ2-5, with 7 bases that match TRBD2. The sequencing input was peripheral blood or thyroid tissue (not recorded which). CDR3 nucleotides: TGTGCCAGCAGCCCTAGCGGCCCCTTAGGCCAAGAGACCCAGTACTTC. Protein: CASSPSGPLGQETQYF.